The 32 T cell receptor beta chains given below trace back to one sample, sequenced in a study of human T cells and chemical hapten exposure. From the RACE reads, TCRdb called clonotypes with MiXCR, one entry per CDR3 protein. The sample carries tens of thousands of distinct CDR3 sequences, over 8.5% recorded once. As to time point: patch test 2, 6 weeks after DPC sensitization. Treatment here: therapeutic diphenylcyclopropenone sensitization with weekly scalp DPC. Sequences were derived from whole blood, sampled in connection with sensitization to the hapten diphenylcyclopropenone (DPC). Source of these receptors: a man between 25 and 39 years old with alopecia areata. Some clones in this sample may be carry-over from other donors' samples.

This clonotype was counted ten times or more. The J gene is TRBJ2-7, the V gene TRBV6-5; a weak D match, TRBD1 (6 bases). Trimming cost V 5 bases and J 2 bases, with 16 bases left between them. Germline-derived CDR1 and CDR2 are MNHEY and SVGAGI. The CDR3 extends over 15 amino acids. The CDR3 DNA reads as TGTGCCAGCAGTCCAAGCCAGGGGCTCACCTACGAGCAGTACTTC. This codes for CASSPSQGLTYEQYF.

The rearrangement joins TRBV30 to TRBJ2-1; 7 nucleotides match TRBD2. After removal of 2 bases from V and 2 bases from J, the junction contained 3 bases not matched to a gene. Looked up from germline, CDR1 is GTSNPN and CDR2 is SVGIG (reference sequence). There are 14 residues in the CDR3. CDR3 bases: TGTGCCTGGAGTATGAGCGGGACCTACAATGAGCAGTTCTTC. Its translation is CAWSMSGTYNEQFF.

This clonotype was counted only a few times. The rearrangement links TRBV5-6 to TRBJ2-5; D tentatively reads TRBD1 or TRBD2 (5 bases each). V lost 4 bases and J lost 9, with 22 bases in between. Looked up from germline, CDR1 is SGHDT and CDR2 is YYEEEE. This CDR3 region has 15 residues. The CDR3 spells CASSRLVGTSKAQYF. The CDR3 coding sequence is TGTGCCAGCAGCCGCCTTGTAGGGACGTCTAAGGCCCAGTACTTC.

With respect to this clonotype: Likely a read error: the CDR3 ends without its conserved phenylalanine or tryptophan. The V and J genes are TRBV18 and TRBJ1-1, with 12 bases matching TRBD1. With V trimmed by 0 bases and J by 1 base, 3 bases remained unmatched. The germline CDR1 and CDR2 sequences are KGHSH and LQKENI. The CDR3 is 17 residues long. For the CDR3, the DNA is TGTGCCAGCTCACCACCCGGGACAGGGGGCCAGAACACTGAAGCTTTCATT. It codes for CASSPPGTGGQNTEAFI.

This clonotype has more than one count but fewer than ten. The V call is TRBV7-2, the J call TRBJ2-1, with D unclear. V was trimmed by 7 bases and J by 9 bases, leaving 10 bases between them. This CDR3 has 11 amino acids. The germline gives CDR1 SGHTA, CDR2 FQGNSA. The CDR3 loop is CASMGVTEQFF. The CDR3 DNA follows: TGTGCCAGCATGGGCGTGACTGAGCAGTTCTTC.

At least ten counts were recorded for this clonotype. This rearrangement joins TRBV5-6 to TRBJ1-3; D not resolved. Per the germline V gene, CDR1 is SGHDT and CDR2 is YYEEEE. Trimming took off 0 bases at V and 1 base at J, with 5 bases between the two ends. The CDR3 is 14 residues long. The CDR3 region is CASSLGESGNTIYF. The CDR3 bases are TGTGCCAGCAGCTTGGGGGAATCTGGAAACACCATATATTTT.

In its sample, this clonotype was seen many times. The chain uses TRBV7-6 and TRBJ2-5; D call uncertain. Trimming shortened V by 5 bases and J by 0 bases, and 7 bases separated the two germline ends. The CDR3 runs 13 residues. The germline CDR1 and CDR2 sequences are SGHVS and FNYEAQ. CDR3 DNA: TGTGCCAGCAGCCTGACAAACCAAGAGACCCAGTACTTC. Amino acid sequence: CASSLTNQETQYF.

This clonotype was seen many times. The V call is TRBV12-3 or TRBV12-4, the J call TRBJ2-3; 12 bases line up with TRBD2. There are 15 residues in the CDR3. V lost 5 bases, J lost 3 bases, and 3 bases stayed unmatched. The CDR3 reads CASSPGLAGTDTQYF. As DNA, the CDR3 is TGTGCCAGCAGTCCGGGACTAGCGGGTACAGATACGCAGTATTTT.

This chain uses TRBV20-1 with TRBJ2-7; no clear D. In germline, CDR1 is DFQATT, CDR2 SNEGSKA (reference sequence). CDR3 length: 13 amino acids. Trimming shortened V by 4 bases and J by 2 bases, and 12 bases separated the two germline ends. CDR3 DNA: TGCAGTGCTATAAGATCTGGGGCCTACGAGCAGTACTTC. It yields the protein CSAIRSGAYEQYF.

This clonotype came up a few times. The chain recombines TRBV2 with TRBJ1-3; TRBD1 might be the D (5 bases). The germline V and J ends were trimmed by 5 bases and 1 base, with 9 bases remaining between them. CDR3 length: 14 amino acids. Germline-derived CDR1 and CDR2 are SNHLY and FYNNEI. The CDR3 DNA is TGTGCCAGCAGTTCATCAGGGTCTGGAAACACCATATATTTT. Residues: CASSSSGSGNTIYF.

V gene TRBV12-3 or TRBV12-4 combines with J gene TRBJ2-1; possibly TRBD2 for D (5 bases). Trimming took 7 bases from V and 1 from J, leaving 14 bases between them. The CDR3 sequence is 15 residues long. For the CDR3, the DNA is TGTGCCAGCACCCCCACTAGTATATCCTACAATGAGCAGTTCTTC. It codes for CASTPTSISYNEQFF.

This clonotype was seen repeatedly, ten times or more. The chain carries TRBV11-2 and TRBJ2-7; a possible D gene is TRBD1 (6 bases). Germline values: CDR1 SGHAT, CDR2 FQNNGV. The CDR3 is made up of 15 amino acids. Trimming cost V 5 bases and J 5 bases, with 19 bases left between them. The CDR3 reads CASSPTTGYANEQYF. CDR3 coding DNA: TGTGCCAGCAGCCCCACAACAGGGTACGCGAACGAGCAGTACTTC.

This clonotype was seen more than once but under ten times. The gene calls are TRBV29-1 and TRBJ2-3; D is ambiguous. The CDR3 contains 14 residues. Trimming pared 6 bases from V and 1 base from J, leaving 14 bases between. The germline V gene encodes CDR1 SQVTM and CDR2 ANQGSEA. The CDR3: CSVAMGDGTDTQYF. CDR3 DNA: TGCAGCGTGGCTATGGGCGACGGCACAGATACGCAGTATTTT.

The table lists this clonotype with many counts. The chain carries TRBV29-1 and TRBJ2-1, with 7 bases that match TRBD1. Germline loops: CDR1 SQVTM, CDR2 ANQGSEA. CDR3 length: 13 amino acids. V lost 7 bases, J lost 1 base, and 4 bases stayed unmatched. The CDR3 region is CSAEGASYNEQFF. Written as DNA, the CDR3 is TGCAGCGCCGAGGGGGCTTCCTACAATGAGCAGTTCTTC.

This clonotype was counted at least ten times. The DNA of the CDR3 is TGCAGTGGAGGGAGTACAGGGAAAGGCTACACCTTC. As protein: CSGGSTGKGYTF. V is TRBV20-1 and J is TRBJ1-2; TRBD1 is a possible D gene (6 bases). This CDR3 has 12 amino acids. Germline CDR1 is DFQATT and CDR2 is SNEGSKA (reference sequence). Trimming left V 7 bases short and J 8 bases short, with 17 bases between.

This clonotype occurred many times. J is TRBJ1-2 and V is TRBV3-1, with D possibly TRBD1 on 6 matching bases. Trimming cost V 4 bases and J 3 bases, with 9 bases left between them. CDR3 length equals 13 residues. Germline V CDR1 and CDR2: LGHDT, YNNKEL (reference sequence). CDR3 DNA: TGTGCCAGCAGCCCACAGGGCTACTATGGCTACACCTTC. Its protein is CASSPQGYYGYTF.

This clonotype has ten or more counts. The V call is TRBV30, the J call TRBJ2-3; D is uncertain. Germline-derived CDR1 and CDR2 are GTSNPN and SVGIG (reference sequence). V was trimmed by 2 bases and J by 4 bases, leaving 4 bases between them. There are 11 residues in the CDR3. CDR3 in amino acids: CAWSFSDTQYF. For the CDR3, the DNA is TGTGCCTGGAGTTTTTCAGATACGCAGTATTTT.

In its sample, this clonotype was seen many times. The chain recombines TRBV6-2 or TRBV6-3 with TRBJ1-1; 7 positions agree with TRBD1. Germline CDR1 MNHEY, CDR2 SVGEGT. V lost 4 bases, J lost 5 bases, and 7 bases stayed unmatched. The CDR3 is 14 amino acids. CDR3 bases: TGTGCCAGCAGTTCCACCGGGACAGAGACTGAAGCTTTCTTT. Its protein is CASSSTGTETEAFF.

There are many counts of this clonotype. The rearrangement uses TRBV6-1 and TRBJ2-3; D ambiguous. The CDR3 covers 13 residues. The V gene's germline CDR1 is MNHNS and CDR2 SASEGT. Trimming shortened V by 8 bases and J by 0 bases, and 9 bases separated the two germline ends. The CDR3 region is CASEGPSTDTQYF. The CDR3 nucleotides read TGTGCCAGCGAAGGGCCTAGCACAGATACGCAGTATTTT.

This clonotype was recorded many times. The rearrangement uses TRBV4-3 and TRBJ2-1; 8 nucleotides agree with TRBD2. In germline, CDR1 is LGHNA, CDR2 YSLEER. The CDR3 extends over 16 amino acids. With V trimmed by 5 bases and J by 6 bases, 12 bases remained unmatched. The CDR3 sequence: CASSSPLGRGGNEQFF. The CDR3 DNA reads TGCGCCAGCAGCTCCCCCCTCGGGAGGGGAGGCAATGAGCAGTTCTTC.

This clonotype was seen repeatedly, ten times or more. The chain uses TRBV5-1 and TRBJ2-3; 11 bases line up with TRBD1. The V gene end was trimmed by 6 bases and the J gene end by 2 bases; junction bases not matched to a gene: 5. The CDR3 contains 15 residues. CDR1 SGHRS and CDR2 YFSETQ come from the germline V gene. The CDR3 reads CASTPGQGATDTQYF. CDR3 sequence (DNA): TGCGCCAGCACCCCAGGACAGGGGGCCACAGATACGCAGTATTTT.

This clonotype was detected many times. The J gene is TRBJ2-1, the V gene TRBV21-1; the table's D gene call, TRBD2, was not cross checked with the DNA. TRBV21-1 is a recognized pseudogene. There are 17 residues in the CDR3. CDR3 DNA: TGTGCCAGCAGCACCTTATATAGCGGGAGAGTTGCGGATGAGCAGTTCTTC. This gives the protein CASSTLYSGRVADEQFF.

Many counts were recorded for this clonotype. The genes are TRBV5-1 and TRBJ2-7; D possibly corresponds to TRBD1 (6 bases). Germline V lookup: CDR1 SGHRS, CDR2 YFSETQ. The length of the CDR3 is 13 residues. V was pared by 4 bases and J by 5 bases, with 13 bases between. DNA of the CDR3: TGCGCCAGCAGCCCGAGCAGGGGCAACGAGCAGTACTTC. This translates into CASSPSRGNEQYF.

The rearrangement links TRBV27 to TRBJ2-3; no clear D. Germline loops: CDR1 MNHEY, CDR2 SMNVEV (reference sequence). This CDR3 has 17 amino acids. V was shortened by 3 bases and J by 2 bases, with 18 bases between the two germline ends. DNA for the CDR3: TGTGCCAGCAGTTTTCAGGTCGATCCCTCCCCCACAGATACGCAGTATTTT. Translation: CASSFQVDPSPTDTQYF.

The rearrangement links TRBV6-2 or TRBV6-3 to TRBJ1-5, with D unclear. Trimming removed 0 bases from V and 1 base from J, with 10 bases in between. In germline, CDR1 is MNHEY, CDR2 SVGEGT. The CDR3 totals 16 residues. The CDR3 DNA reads TGTGCCAGCAGTTACTCGACAACAGCGAGCAATCAGCCCCAGCATTTT. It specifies CASSYSTTASNQPQHF.

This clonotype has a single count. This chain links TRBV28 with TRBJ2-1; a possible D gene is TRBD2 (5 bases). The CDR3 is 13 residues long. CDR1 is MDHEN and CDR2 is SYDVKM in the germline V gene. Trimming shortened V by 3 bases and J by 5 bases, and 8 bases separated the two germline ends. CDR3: CASSFDGNNEQFF. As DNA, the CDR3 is TGTGCCAGCAGTTTCGACGGGAACAATGAGCAGTTCTTC.

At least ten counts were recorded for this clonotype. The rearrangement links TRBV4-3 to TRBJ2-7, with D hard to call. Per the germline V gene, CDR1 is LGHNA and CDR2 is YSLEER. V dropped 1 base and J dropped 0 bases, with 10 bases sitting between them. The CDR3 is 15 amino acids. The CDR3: CASSQVESSSYEQYF. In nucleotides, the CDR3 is TGCGCCAGCAGCCAAGTAGAGTCGAGCTCCTACGAGCAGTACTTC.

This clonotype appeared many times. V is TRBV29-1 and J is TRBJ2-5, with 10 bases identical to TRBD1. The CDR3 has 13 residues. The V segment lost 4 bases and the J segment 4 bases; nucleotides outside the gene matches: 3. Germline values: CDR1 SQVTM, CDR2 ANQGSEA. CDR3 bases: TGCAGCGTTGCGAGGACAGGGGGAGAGACCCAGTACTTC. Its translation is CSVARTGGETQYF. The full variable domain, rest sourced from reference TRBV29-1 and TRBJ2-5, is SAVISQKPSRDICQRGTSLTIQCQVDSQVTMMFWYRQQPGQSLTLIATANQGSEATYESGFVIDKFPISRPNLTFSTLTVSNMSPEDSSIYLCSVARTGGETQYFGPGTRLLVL.

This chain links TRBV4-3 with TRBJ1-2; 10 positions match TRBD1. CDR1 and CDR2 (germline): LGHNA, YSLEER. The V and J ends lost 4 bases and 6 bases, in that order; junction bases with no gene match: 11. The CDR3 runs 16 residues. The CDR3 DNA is TGCGCCAGCAGCCTGGGACAGGGGAGGGGGCTAGATGGCTACACCTTC. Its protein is CASSLGQGRGLDGYTF.

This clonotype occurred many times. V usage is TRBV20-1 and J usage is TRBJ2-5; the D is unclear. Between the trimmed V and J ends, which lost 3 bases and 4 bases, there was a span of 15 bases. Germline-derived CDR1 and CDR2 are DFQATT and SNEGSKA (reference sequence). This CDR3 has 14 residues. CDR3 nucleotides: TGCAGTGCTAGTAAAGCCGGGTGGGCAGAGACCCAGTACTTC. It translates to CSASKAGWAETQYF.

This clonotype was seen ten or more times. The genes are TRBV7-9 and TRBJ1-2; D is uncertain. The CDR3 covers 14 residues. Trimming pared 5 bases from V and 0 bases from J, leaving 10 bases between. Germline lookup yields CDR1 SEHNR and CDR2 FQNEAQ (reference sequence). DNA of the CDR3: TGTGCCAGCAGCCCTATTGAAGCTAACTATGGCTACACCTTC. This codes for CASSPIEANYGYTF. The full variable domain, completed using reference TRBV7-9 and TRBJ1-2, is DTGVSQNPRHKITKRGQNVTFRCDPISEHNRLYWYRQTLGQGPEFLTYFQNEAQLEKSRLLSDRFSAERPKGSFSTLEIQRTEQGDSAMYLCASSPIEANYGYTFGSGTRLTVV.

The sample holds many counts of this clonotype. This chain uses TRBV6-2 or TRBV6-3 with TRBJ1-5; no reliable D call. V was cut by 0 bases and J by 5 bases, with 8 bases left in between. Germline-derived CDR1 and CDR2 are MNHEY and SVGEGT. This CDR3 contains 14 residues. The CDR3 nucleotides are TGTGCCAGCAGTTACTCGACCCGAGATCAGCCCCAGCATTTT. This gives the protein CASSYSTRDQPQHF.